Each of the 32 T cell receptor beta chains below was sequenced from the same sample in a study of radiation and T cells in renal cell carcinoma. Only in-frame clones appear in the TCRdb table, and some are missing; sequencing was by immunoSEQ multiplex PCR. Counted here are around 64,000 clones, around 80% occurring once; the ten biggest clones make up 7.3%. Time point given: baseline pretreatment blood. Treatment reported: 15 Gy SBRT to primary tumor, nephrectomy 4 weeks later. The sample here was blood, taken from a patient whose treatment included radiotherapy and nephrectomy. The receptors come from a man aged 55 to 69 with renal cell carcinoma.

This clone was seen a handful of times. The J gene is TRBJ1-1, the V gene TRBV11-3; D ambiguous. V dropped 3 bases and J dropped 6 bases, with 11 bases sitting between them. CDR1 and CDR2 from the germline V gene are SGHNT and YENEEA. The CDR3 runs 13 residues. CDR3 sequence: CASSFMLIAEAFF. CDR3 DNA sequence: TGTGCCAGCAGCTTTATGCTTATCGCTGAAGCTTTCTTT.

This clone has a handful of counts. This CDR3 is CATRGSGNNEQFF. The CDR3 DNA follows: TGTGCCACCCGGGGGAGCGGGAACAATGAGCAGTTCTTC. This sequence joins TRBV27 and TRBJ2-1; 7 bases fit TRBD2. The CDR3 spans 13 residues. Trimming cost V 10 bases and J 5 bases; bases outside gene matches: 8. Germline loops: CDR1 MNHEY, CDR2 SMNVEV (reference sequence).

The CDR3 region is CASSTGTGGNNEQFF. The CDR3 nucleotides read TGTGCCAGCAGTACCGGGACGGGGGGAAACAATGAGCAGTTCTTC. This rearrangement joins TRBV6-4 to TRBJ2-1; TRBD2 matches 7 bases. CDR3 length equals 15 residues. The V gene's germline CDR1 is MRHNA and CDR2 SNTAGT. V dropped 5 bases and J dropped 5; count of bases not matched to a gene: 9.

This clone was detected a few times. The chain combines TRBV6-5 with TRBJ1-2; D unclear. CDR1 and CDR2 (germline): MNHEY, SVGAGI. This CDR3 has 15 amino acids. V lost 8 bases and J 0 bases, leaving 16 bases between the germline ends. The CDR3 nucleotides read TGTGCCAGCGGTGCTTTAGGAGGGCCTAACTATGGCTACACCTTC. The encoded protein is CASGALGGPNYGYTF.

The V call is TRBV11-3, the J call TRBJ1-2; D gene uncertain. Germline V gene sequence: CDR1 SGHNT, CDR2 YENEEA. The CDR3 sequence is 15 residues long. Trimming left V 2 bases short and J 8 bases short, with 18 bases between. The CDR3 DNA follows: TGTGCCAGCAGCTTATCGAGTAGGGAGGGTCAAGGCTACACCTTC. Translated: CASSLSSREGQGYTF.

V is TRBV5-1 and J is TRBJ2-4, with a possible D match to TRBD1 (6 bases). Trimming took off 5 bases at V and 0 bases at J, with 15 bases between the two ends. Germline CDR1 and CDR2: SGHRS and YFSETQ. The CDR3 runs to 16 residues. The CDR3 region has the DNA TGCGCCAGCAGTAGACGGACAGATTTAGCCAAAAACATTCAGTACTTC. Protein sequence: CASSRRTDLAKNIQYF.

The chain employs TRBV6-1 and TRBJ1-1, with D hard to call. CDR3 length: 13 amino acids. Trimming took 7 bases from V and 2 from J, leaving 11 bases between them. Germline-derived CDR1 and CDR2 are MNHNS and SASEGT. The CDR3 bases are TGTGCCAGCACTGCCAGCGGAAACACTGAAGCTTTCTTT. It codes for CASTASGNTEAFF.

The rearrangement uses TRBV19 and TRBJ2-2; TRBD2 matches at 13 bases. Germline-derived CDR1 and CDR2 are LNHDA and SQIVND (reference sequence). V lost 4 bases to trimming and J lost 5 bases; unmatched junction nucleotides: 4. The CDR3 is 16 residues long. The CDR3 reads CASSTPGLAGTGELFF. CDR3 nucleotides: TGTGCCAGTAGTACTCCGGGACTAGCGGGGACCGGGGAGCTGTTTTTT.

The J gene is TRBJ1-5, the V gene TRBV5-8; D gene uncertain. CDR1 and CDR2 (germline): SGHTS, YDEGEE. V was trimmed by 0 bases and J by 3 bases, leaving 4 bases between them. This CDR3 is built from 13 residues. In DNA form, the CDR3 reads TGTGCCAGCAGCTTGGGTCTCAATCAGCCCCAGCATTTT. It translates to CASSLGLNQPQHF.

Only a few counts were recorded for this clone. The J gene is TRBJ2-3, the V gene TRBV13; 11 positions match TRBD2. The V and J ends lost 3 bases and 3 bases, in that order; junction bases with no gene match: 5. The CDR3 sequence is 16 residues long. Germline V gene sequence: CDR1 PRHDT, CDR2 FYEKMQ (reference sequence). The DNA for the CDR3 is TGTGCCAGCAGCTTCGGGACTAGCGGATATACAGATACGCAGTATTTT. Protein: CASSFGTSGYTDTQYF.

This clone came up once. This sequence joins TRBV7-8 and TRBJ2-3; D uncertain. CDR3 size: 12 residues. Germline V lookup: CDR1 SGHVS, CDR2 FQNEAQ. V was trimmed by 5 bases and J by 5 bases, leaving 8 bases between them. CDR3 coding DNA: TGTGCCAGCAGCATATCTAGAGATACGCAGTATTTT. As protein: CASSISRDTQYF.

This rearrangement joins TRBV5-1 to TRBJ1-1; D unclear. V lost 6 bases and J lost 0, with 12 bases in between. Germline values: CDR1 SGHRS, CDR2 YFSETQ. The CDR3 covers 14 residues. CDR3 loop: CASKETTMNTEAFF. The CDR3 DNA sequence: TGCGCCAGCAAGGAGACCACCATGAACACTGAAGCTTTCTTT.

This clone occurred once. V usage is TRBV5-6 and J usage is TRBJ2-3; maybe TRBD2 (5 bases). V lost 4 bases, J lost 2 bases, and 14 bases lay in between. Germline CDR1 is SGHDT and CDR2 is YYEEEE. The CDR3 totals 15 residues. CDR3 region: CASSLGPLATDTQYF. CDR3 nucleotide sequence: TGTGCCAGCAGCCTAGGGCCTCTAGCCACAGATACGCAGTATTTT.

The CDR3 DNA sequence: TGTGCCAGCAGCTTAGTCGGCTCTGACTACGAGCAGTACGTC. The encoded protein is CASSLVGSDYEQYV. The chain is built from TRBV5-6 and TRBJ2-7; no clear D. Trimming took 2 bases from V and 3 from J, leaving 12 bases between them. Germline V lookup: CDR1 SGHDT, CDR2 YYEEEE. The CDR3 totals 14 residues.

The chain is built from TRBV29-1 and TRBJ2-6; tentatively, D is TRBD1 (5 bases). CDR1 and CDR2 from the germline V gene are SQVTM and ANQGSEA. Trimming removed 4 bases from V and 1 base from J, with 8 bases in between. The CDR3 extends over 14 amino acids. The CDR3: CSVVTESGANVLTF. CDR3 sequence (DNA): TGCAGCGTTGTGACAGAATCTGGGGCCAACGTCCTGACTTTC.

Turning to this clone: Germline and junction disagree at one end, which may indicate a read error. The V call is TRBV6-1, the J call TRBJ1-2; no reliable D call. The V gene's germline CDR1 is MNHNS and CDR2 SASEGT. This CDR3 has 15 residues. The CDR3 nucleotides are TGTGCCAGCAGTGAAGCGGGTCCGGGGAACTATGGCCACACCTTC. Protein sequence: CASSEAGPGNYGHTF.

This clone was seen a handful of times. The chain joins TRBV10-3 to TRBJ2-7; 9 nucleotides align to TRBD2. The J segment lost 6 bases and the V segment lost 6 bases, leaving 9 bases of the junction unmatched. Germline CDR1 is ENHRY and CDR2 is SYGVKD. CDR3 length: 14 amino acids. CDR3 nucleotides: TGTGCCATCAGACGGGAAATAGCGGGAGTCGAGCAGTACGTC. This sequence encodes CAIRREIAGVEQYV.

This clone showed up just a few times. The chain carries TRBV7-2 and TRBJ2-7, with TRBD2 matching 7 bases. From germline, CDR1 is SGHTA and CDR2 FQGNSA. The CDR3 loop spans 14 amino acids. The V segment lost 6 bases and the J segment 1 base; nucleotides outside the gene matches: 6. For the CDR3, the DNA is TGTGCCAGCAGATTCAGCGGGGATTCCTACGAGCAGTACTTC. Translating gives CASRFSGDSYEQYF.

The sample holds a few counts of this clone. DNA of the CDR3: TGTGCCAGCAGCACCGGAAGCGGGAGTAGGACAGATACGCAGTATTTT. Protein product: CASSTGSGSRTDTQYF. The rearrangement joins TRBV11-3 to TRBJ2-3; 8 bases fit TRBD2. Germline values: CDR1 SGHNT, CDR2 YENEEA. After removal of 5 bases from V and 3 bases from J, the junction contained 10 bases not matched to a gene. The CDR3 is made up of 16 amino acids. The full variable domain, its missing parts supplied by reference TRBV11-3 and TRBJ2-3, is EAGVVQSPRYKIIEKKQPVAFWCNPISGHNTLYWYLQNLGQGPELLIRYENEEAVDDSQLPKDRFSAERLKGVDSTLKIQPAELGDSAVYLCASSTGSGSRTDTQYFGPGTRLTVL.

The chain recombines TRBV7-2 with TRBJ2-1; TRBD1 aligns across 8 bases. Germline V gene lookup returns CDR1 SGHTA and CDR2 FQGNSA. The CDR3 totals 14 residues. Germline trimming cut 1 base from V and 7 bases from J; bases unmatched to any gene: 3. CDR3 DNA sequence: TGTGCCAGCAGCTTAGATGGGACAGGAAATGAGCAGTTCTTC. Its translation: CASSLDGTGNEQFF.

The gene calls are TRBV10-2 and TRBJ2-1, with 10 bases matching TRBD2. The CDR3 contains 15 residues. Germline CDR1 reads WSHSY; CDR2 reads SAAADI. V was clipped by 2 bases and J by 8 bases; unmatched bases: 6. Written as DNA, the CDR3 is TGCGCCAGCAGTGAGCCTAGCGGGGGCAAAGATGAGCAGTTCTTC. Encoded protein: CASSEPSGGKDEQFF.

Here the CDR3 reads CAWSTARTSGLGETQYF. The CDR3 DNA follows: TGTGCCTGGAGCACCGCTAGGACTAGCGGACTGGGGGAGACCCAGTACTTC. The V gene is TRBV30, the J gene TRBJ2-5; 10 bases are a match to TRBD2. The CDR3 runs 17 residues. Germline V gene data show CDR1 as GTSNPN and CDR2 as SVGIG (reference sequence). The V segment lost 3 bases and the J segment 5 bases; nucleotides outside the gene matches: 15. The entire variable domain, with the rest obtained from reference TRBV30 and TRBJ2-5, is as follows: SQTIHQWPATLVQPVGSPLSLECTVEGTSNPNLYWYRQAAGRGLQLLFYSVGIGQISSEVPQNLSASRPQDRQFILSSKKLLLSDSGFYLCAWSTARTSGLGETQYFGPGTRLLVL.

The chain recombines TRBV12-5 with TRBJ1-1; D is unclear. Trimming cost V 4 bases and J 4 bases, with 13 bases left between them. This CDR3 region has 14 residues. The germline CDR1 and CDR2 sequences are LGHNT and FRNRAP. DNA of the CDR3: TGTGCTAGTGGTTCCGAGGGCTTCGCCACTGAAGCTTTCTTT. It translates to CASGSEGFATEAFF.

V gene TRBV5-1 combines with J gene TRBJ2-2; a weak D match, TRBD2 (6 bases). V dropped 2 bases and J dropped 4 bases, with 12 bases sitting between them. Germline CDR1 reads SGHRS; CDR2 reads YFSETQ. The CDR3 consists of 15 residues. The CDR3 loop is CASSFRRGTTGELFF. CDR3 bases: TGCGCCAGCAGCTTTAGGCGGGGCACCACCGGGGAGCTGTTTTTT.

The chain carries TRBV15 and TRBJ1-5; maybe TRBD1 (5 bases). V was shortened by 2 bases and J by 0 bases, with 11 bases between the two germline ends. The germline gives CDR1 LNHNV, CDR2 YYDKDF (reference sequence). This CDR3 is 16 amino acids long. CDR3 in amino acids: CATSRTTVYSNQPQHF. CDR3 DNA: TGTGCCACCAGCAGAACGACAGTCTATAGCAATCAGCCCCAGCATTTT.

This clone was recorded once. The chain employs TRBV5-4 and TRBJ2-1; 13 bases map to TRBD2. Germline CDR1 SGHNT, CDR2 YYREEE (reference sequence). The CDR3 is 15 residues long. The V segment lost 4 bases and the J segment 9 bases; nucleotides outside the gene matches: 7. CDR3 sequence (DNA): TGTGCCAGCAGCCTCGGACTAGCGGGAGACCTTGAGCAGTTCTTC. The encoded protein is CASSLGLAGDLEQFF.

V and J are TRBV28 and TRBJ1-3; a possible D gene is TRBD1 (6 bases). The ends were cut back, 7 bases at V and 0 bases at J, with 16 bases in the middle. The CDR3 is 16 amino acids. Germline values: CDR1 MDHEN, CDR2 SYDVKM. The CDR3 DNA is TGTGCCAGCAATGAGCCGGGGGCAGGCTCTGGAAACACCATATATTTT. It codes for CASNEPGAGSGNTIYF.

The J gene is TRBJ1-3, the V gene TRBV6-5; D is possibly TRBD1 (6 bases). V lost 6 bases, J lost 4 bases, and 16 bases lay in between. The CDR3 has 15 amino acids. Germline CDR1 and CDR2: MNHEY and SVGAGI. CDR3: CASSHPQGLGNTIYF. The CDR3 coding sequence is TGTGCCAGCAGCCACCCCCAGGGGCTGGGAAACACCATATATTTT.

CDR3 amino acids: CASSLDAGLYNEQFF. For the CDR3, the DNA is TGTGCCAGCAGCTTGGACGCGGGACTATACAATGAGCAGTTCTTC. J is TRBJ2-1 and V is TRBV5-4, with 7 bases identical to TRBD2. The CDR3 is 15 residues long. The junction had 4 bases not matched to a gene; V was cut back by 0 bases and J by 4 bases. Germline CDR1 and CDR2: SGHNT and YYREEE (reference sequence).

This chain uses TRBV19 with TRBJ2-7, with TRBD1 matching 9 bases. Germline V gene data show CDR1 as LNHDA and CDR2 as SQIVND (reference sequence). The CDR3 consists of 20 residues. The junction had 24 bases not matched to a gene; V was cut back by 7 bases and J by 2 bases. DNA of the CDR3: TGTGCCAGTAAACGGTTAGGTCGGGACAGGGTCGGAAGGTGTCCCTACGAGCAGTACGTC. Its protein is CASKRLGRDRVGRCPYEQYV.

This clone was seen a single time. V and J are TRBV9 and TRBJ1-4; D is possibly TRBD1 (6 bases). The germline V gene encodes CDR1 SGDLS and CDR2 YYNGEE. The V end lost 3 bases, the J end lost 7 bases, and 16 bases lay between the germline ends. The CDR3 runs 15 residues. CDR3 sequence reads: CASSEEGGRREKLFF. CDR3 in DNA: TGTGCCAGCAGCGAGGAGGGGGGTCGTCGTGAAAAACTGTTTTTT.

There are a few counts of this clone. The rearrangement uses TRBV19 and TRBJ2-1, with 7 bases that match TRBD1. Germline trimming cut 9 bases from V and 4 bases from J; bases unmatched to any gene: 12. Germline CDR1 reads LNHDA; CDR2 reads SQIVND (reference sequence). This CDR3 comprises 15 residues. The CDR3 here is CASRARDRAYNEQFF. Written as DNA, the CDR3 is TGTGCCAGCCGGGCCCGGGACAGAGCTTACAATGAGCAGTTCTTC.